The 32 T cell receptor beta chains below all came from one sample that was sequenced in a study of T cell responses to AZD1222 COVID-19 vaccine. Measured with immunoSEQ multiplex PCR; TCRdb has only the in-frame clones, and not every one. The repertoire holds around 67,000 clones, with 83% as singletons. The sequencing here drew on peripheral blood, taken 28 days after the second AZD1222 dose. These TCRs come from an adult who received the AZD1222 COVID-19 vaccine.

This chain links TRBV14 with TRBJ2-6; D might be TRBD2 (7 bases). The germline gives CDR1 SGHDN, CDR2 FVKESK. The V and J ends lost 5 bases and 3 bases respectively, with 17 bases between them. The CDR3 contains 17 residues. CDR3 nucleotide sequence: TGTGCCAGCAGCAGAGGTCCGGGGGGCAGTGGGGCCAACGTCCTGACTTTC. Residues: CASSRGPGGSGANVLTF. The full variable domain, in which reference TRBV14 and TRBJ2-6 provide the parts outside the CDR3, is EAGVTQFPSHSVIEKGQTVTLRCDPISGHDNLYWYRRVMGKEIKFLLHFVKESKQDESGMPNNRFLAERTGGTYSTLKVQPAELEDSGVYFCASSRGPGGSGANVLTFGAGSRLTVL.

In this sample, this clone turned up a few times. The V call is TRBV11-2, the J call TRBJ1-3; 7 nucleotides match TRBD1. The germline gives CDR1 SGHAT, CDR2 FQNNGV. Losses at the gene ends were 7 bases for V and 3 bases for J; bases not matched to a gene: 6. CDR3 length: 14 amino acids. The CDR3 spells CASNNRDSGNTIYF. CDR3 nucleotide sequence: TGTGCCAGCAACAACCGGGACAGTGGAAACACCATATATTTT.

J is TRBJ2-2 and V is TRBV3-1 (or the pseudogene TRBV3-2); D ambiguous. The CDR3 has 17 residues. The ends were cut back, 1 base at V and 5 bases at J, with 17 bases in the middle. In germline, CDR1 is LGHDT, CDR2 YNNKEL (reference sequence). CDR3 nucleotides: TGTGCCAGCAGCCAAGGGGGTGCCCGCACAAGGACCGGGGAGCTGTTTTTT. Protein product: CASSQGGARTRTGELFF.

The chain has TRBV4-3 and TRBJ2-7; D not certain. The CDR3 has 15 amino acids. The germline CDR1 and CDR2 sequences are LGHNA and YSLEER. The V and J ends lost 0 bases and 3 bases respectively, with 12 bases between them. The CDR3 loop reads CASSQDLAVIYEQYF. CDR3 coding DNA: TGCGCCAGCAGCCAAGATCTCGCAGTGATCTACGAGCAGTACTTC.

The chain recombines TRBV11-2 with TRBJ2-7, with 7 bases that match TRBD1. Germline V gives CDR1 SGHAT, CDR2 FQNNGV. CDR3 length: 17 residues. V shed 1 base, J shed 3 bases, and the junction held 12 bases outside the gene matches. CDR3 amino acids: CASSLASGQLDLYEQYF. Written as DNA, the CDR3 is TGTGCCAGCAGCTTAGCCTCGGGACAGTTGGACCTCTACGAGCAGTACTTC.

The chain combines TRBV6-2 or TRBV6-3 with TRBJ2-3, with D hard to call. The CDR3 runs 15 residues. Germline assignment: CDR1 MNHEY and CDR2 SVGEGT. V dropped 2 bases and J dropped 0 bases, with 9 bases sitting between them. DNA of the CDR3: TGTGCCAGCAGTTACCCCCCCGGGAGCACAGATACGCAGTATTTT. As protein: CASSYPPGSTDTQYF.

The chain employs TRBV18 and TRBJ2-2; D call uncertain. The CDR3 totals 14 residues. Between the trimmed V and J ends, which lost 4 bases and 1 base, there was a span of 7 bases. The germline V gene has CDR1 KGHSH and CDR2 LQKENI. CDR3 nucleotide sequence: TGTGCCAGCTCACAGGCCCAGAACACCGGGGAGCTGTTTTTT. Protein sequence: CASSQAQNTGELFF.

V gene TRBV21-1 combines with J gene TRBJ1-2; TRBD1, as called in the table, went unchecked against the DNA. TRBV21-1 is labeled a pseudogene. The CDR3 is 14 residues long. The CDR3 nucleotides read TGTGCCAGCAGCAAAAGGATGGGCTTCCGAGGCTACACCTTC. Amino acid sequence: CASSKRMGFRGYTF.

This clone is labeled medium-sized. The chain links TRBV2 to TRBJ2-7; 8 bases align to TRBD1. This CDR3 region has 18 residues. Losses at the gene ends were 3 bases for V and 3 bases for J; bases not matched to a gene: 16. Germline CDR1 reads SNHLY; CDR2 reads FYNNEI. The DNA for the CDR3 is TGTGCCAGCAGTGAGGGGCAGGGGGCGGATACTATGTTCTACGAGCAGTACTTC. Translated: CASSEGQGADTMFYEQYF.

This clone was detected only once. V usage is TRBV24-1 and J usage is TRBJ2-3; TRBD1 matches 7 bases. The germline gives CDR1 KGHDR, CDR2 SFDVKD. After removal of 4 bases from V and 3 bases from J, the junction contained 15 bases not matched to a gene. CDR3 length: 18 residues. The CDR3 here is CATSDRNDRAMGTDTQYF. The CDR3 DNA is TGTGCCACCAGTGACCGGAACGACAGGGCCATGGGAACAGATACGCAGTATTTT.

This chain links TRBV3-1 (or the pseudogene TRBV3-2) with TRBJ2-7, with D perhaps matching TRBD2 (6 bases). The germline V gene has CDR1 LGHDT and CDR2 YNNKEL (reference sequence). Trimming cost V 4 bases and J 4 bases, with 11 bases left between them. CDR3 length equals 13 residues. The CDR3 is CASSPAAGYEQYF. CDR3 nucleotide sequence: TGTGCCAGCAGCCCTGCTGCGGGGTACGAGCAGTACTTC.

This chain links TRBV29-1 with TRBJ2-5; D is perhaps TRBD2 (5 bases). Trimming removed 0 bases at V and 4 bases at J, with 15 bases between. Germline V gives CDR1 SQVTM, CDR2 ANQGSEA. The CDR3 has 15 residues. The CDR3 loop is CSVEDYEGLGETQYF. The CDR3 DNA follows: TGCAGCGTTGAAGATTATGAGGGTCTTGGAGAGACCCAGTACTTC.

Regarding this clone: Other DNA sequences in the sample encode the same CDR3. CDR3 in DNA: TGTGCCAGCAGCCCAGGACCCGGAAACACCATATATTTT. Its translation: CASSPGPGNTIYF. This chain connects TRBV6-5 to TRBJ1-3; D gene unclear. From germline, CDR1 is MNHEY and CDR2 SVGAGI. Trimming took 6 bases from V and 4 from J, leaving 10 bases between them. This CDR3 has 13 residues.

This clone was seen only once. The chain couples TRBV18 to TRBJ2-1; the D gene is possibly TRBD1 (6 bases). This CDR3 contains 16 residues. Germline CDR1 and CDR2: KGHSH and LQKENI. Deletions cut 2 bases from V and 0 bases from J, with 11 bases between. CDR3 DNA sequence: TGTGCCAGCTCACCAGAAGGGGGTAGCTCCTACAATGAGCAGTTCTTC. Protein: CASSPEGGSSYNEQFF. The variable domain in full, completed from reference TRBV18 and TRBJ2-1, reads NAGVMQNPRHLVRRRGQEARLRCSPMKGHSHVYWYRQLPEEGLKFMVYLQKENIIDESGMPKERFSAEFPKEGPSILRIQQVVRGDSAAYFCASSPEGGSSYNEQFFGPGTRLTVL.

The chain carries TRBV6-2 or TRBV6-3 and TRBJ2-7; D is unresolved. Trimming cost V 2 bases and J 4 bases, with 9 bases left between them. Germline assignment: CDR1 MNHEY and CDR2 SVGEGT. This CDR3 contains 13 residues. CDR3 in DNA: TGTGCCAGCAGTTACACGGGCGGTTACGAGCAGTACTTC. It encodes CASSYTGGYEQYF.

This clone showed up just a few times. The chain combines TRBV15 with TRBJ2-5; 10 bases line up with TRBD1. CDR3 length: 14 residues. V was clipped by 5 bases and J by 7 bases; unmatched bases: 7. Germline values: CDR1 LNHNV, CDR2 YYDKDF (reference sequence). CDR3 bases: TGTGCCACCAGCGACCCGACAGGGGGCGTGACCCAGTACTTC. As protein: CATSDPTGGVTQYF.

The V and J genes are TRBV11-2 and TRBJ1-3, with D tentatively TRBD1 (5 bases). Germline V gene sequence: CDR1 SGHAT, CDR2 FQNNGV. This CDR3 is 14 amino acids long. V dropped 5 bases and J dropped 5 bases, with 13 bases sitting between them. CDR3 sequence (DNA): TGTGCCAGCAGCCCTGGGGGTTGGCGAAACACCATATATTTT. Translation gives CASSPGGWRNTIYF.

The chain recombines TRBV19 with TRBJ1-1; D is uncertain. This CDR3 spans 14 amino acids. The germline gives CDR1 LNHDA, CDR2 SQIVND (reference sequence). Trimming cost V 6 bases and J 4 bases, with 15 bases left between them. CDR3 amino acids: CASRVRGMGTEAFF. The DNA for the CDR3 is TGTGCCAGTAGGGTCCGGGGAATGGGCACTGAAGCTTTCTTT.

The chain couples TRBV11-3 to TRBJ1-3, with 8 bases fitting TRBD1. Germline V CDR1 and CDR2: SGHNT, YENEEA. The CDR3 has 15 amino acids. Trimming took 8 bases from V and 0 from J; bases not matched to a gene: 6. The CDR3 here is CASCPGGSSGNTIYF. The CDR3 DNA follows: TGTGCCAGCTGCCCAGGGGGCAGCTCTGGAAACACCATATATTTT.

The rearrangement links TRBV12-3 or TRBV12-4 to TRBJ1-5; no reliable D call. CDR3 size: 13 residues. Trimming left V 3 bases short and J 6 bases short, with 9 bases between. This CDR3 is CASSFGGSQPQHF. The CDR3 region has the DNA TGTGCCAGCAGTTTCGGTGGAAGTCAGCCCCAGCATTTT.

The V call is TRBV5-1, the J call TRBJ1-4, with 9 bases lining up with TRBD1. The length of the CDR3 is 17 residues. J was trimmed by 1 base and V by 0 bases; bases with no gene match: 4. Germline CDR1 SGHRS, CDR2 YFSETQ. The CDR3 here is CASSLAGTGITNEKLFF. The CDR3 nucleotides are TGCGCCAGCAGCTTGGCTGGGACAGGGATAACTAATGAAAAACTGTTTTTT.

This clone was observed a single time. The chain links TRBV6-5 to TRBJ2-7, with D possibly matching TRBD2 (6 bases). This CDR3 is built from 13 residues. V lost 7 bases, J lost 3 bases, and 13 bases lay in between. Germline V gene lookup returns CDR1 MNHEY and CDR2 SVGAGI. The CDR3 region is CASKGRGYYEQYF. The CDR3 nucleotides read TGTGCCAGCAAGGGGCGGGGCTACTACGAGCAGTACTTC.

The sample holds a few counts of this clone. The chain joins TRBV30 to TRBJ1-3, with a weak D call TRBD1 (6 bases). This CDR3 is 14 amino acids long. CDR1 and CDR2 from the germline V gene are GTSNPN and SVGIG (reference sequence). With 0 bases removed from V and 2 bases from J, the gap between germline ends came to 8 bases. The CDR3 DNA sequence: TGTGCCTGGAGTGTAGGGGGAACTGGAAACACCATATATTTT. Translation gives CAWSVGGTGNTIYF.

The rearrangement links TRBV11-2 to TRBJ2-2, with 8 bases matching TRBD1. After removal of 6 bases from V and 4 bases from J, the junction contained 7 bases not matched to a gene. This CDR3 region has 15 residues. Germline values: CDR1 SGHAT, CDR2 FQNNGV. The CDR3 DNA reads TGTGCCAGCAGACTTCTCAGGGGGCGCACCGGGGAGCTGTTTTTT. Its translation is CASRLLRGRTGELFF. Complete variable domain (other parts from reference TRBV11-2 and TRBJ2-2): EAGVAQSPRYKIIEKRQSVAFWCNPISGHATLYWYQQILGQGPKLLIQFQNNGVVDDSQLPKDRFSAERLKGVDSTLKIQPAKLEDSAVYLCASRLLRGRTGELFFGEGSRLTVL.

The chain joins TRBV19 to TRBJ2-2; D gene unclear. Trimming shortened V by 5 bases and J by 2 bases, and 15 bases separated the two germline ends. CDR1 and CDR2 from the germline V gene are LNHDA and SQIVND (reference sequence). This CDR3 has 16 residues. The CDR3 is CASSADRRQNTGELFF. CDR3 sequence (DNA): TGTGCCAGTAGTGCGGACCGGCGCCAAAACACCGGGGAGCTGTTTTTT.

This clone turned up a few times. The chain is built from TRBV4-3 and TRBJ2-7; D call uncertain. Trimming took 2 bases from V and 6 from J, leaving 17 bases between them. Germline V CDR1 and CDR2: LGHNA, YSLEER. This CDR3 is 15 amino acids long. CDR3 in amino acids: CASSQFLASGLEQYF. DNA for the CDR3: TGCGCCAGCAGCCAATTCCTGGCGTCAGGCCTCGAGCAGTACTTC.

This chain joins TRBV18 and TRBJ1-2, with 10 bases matching TRBD1. The ends lost 3 bases at V and 7 bases at J; junction bases unmatched: 17. CDR3 length: 18 residues. Per the germline V gene, CDR1 is KGHSH and CDR2 is LQKENI. The CDR3 protein is CASSPRDSRTGGEFGYTF. The CDR3 DNA reads as TGTGCCAGCTCACCGAGAGATTCGCGGACAGGGGGGGAGTTTGGCTACACCTTC.

This clone was counted once. The chain recombines TRBV7-2 with TRBJ2-3; D is uncertain. The CDR3 loop spans 15 amino acids. The V and J ends lost 1 base and 2 bases respectively, with 10 bases between them. CDR1 is SGHTA and CDR2 is FQGNSA in the germline V gene. As DNA, the CDR3 is TGTGCCAGCAGCTTAGTTAGGATCGACACAGATACGCAGTATTTT. It specifies CASSLVRIDTDTQYF.

This chain connects TRBV9 to TRBJ1-1, with 7 positions matching TRBD1. V was clipped by 0 bases and J by 3 bases; unmatched bases: 5. The CDR3 is 15 amino acids. Germline lookup yields CDR1 SGDLS and CDR2 YYNGEE. The CDR3 nucleotides read TGTGCCAGCAGCGTAGAGACAGGGCTCTACACTGAAGCTTTCTTT. It encodes CASSVETGLYTEAFF.

V is TRBV29-1 and J is TRBJ2-2; 9 bases match TRBD1. The CDR3 has 14 residues. Germline V gene data show CDR1 as SQVTM and CDR2 as ANQGSEA. After removal of 4 bases from V and 7 bases from J, the junction contained 7 bases not matched to a gene. This chain's CDR3 is CSVVGTGSFGELFF. CDR3 coding DNA: TGCAGCGTTGTAGGGACAGGGTCTTTCGGGGAGCTGTTTTTT.

The rearrangement joins TRBV9 to TRBJ1-1; D call uncertain. The ends were cut back, 3 bases at V and 1 base at J, with 10 bases in the middle. Germline V gene data show CDR1 as SGDLS and CDR2 as YYNGEE. The CDR3 runs to 14 residues. Written as DNA, the CDR3 is TGTGCCAGCAGCGGAGCCTACGGGAACACTGAAGCTTTCTTT. Translated: CASSGAYGNTEAFF.

The chain uses TRBV2 and TRBJ2-2, with D uncertain. Trimming cost V 7 bases and J 1 base, with 4 bases left between them. This CDR3 is 12 amino acids long. Germline CDR1 SNHLY, CDR2 FYNNEI. This CDR3 reads CASKENTGELFF. CDR3 DNA sequence: TGTGCCAGCAAGGAGAACACCGGGGAGCTGTTTTTT.